This record looks at one T cell receptor beta chain sequence and its context. Antigen: not known. This CDR3 has 16 residues. Trimming left V 5 bases short and J 0 bases short, with 19 bases between. CDR1 is SQVTM, CDR2 ANQGSEA, per germline. This sample is part of a study of cytomegalovirus exposure and HLA in healthy donors. The study, taken as a whole, reports: Most of the TCR beta V segments (in an earlier analysis) were productive either about 87% or about 30% of the time.

The PCR was carried out with 60 Vbeta primers and 13 Jbeta primers. Some clones are missing from TCRdb's copy, which holds only in-frame ones; the method was immunoSEQ multiplex PCR. The data contain 110,000 to 150,000 clones, 72% of them seen just once; the ten biggest clones take up approximately 2.1%. The J gene is TRBJ1-1, the V gene TRBV29-1, with D possibly matching TRBD1 (5 bases). This receptor was taken from a man aged 35-49 years in good health and CMV-seronegative. Sequencing was carried out using PBMCs. CDR3 in amino acids: CSVTLGMGHLNTEAFF. CDR3 DNA sequence: TGCAGCGTTACGCTGGGCATGGGGCACCTGAACACTGAAGCTTTCTTT.